The T cell receptor beta chain described here comes from a study of T-cell memory formation after mild COVID-19. Background on the study: Largely donor-specific sequence clusters came from a couple of donors. Study-wide results and limits: Pre-infection memory harbored some responding clones, suggesting cross-reactive memory joined.

Constant-segment primers and 5'RACE yielded cDNA libraries for TCR alpha and TCR beta, each carrying sample barcodes and UMIs. TCRdb called the 5' RACE reads again in MiXCR, with one record for every CDR3 protein. This table holds 300,000 or so distinct CDR3 sequences, around 15% found once. Germline-derived CDR1 and CDR2 are SEHNR and FQNEAQ (reference sequence). There are 14 residues in the CDR3. The ends were cut back, 5 bases at V and 6 bases at J, with 13 bases in the middle. Of note for this clonotype: Antigen: not known.

This sequence originates from a man aged 18 to 35 who had mild COVID-19 (a few samples of this study predate the infection). Cell type and time point are not known. Sequenced sample: PBMCs or a T cell subset sorted from them (not recorded which). The rearrangement joins TRBV7-9 to TRBJ1-4; D is unclear. This chain's CDR3 is CASSQRRADEKLFF. DNA of the CDR3: TGTGCCAGCAGCCAAAGAAGGGCGGATGAAAAACTGTTTTTT.